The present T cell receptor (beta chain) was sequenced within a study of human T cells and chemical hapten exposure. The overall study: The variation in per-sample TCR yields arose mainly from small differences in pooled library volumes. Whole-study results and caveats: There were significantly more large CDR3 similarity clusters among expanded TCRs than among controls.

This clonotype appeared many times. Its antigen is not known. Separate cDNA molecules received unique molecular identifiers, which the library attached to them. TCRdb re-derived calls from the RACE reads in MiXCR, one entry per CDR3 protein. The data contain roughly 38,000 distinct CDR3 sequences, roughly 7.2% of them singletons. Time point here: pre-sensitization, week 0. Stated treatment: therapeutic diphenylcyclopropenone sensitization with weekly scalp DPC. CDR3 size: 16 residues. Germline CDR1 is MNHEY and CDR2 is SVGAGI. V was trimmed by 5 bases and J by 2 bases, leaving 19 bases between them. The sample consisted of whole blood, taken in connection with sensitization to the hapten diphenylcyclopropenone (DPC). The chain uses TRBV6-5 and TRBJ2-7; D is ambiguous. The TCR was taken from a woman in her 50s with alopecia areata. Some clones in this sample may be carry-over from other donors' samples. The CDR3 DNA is TGTGCCAGCAGTACCGACACCAGGTGGAAACCCTACGAGCAGTACTTC. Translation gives CASSTDTRWKPYEQYF.